One and the same sample provided the 26 T cell receptor beta chains below, sequenced in a study of cytomegalovirus exposure and HLA in healthy donors. It was with 60 Vbeta and 13 Jbeta primers that the PCR ran. Method: immunoSEQ multiplex PCR; TCRdb's copy keeps in-frame clones and lacks some. Here the sample spans 120,000 or so clones, over 9.5% being singletons. Sequencing used PBMCs. The source is a woman under 30 in good health and CMV-seropositive.

The genes are TRBV14 and TRBJ2-4, with D possibly being TRBD1 (6 bases). V lost 4 bases and J lost 8, with 24 bases in between. CDR1 SGHDN and CDR2 FVKESK come from the germline V gene. The CDR3 spans 17 residues. DNA for the CDR3: TGTGCCAGCAGCCCACAACGGCGCATTGGGGGCATGGACATTCAGTACTTC. This codes for CASSPQRRIGGMDIQYF.

This clone has just a few counts. CDR3 region: CASSEKENEKLFF. The DNA for the CDR3 is TGTGCCAGCAGTGAAAAGGAGAATGAAAAACTGTTTTTT. The chain links TRBV6-4 to TRBJ1-4; D not resolved. This CDR3 has 13 residues. V was cut by 3 bases and J by 5 bases, with 7 bases left in between. Germline V lookup: CDR1 MRHNA, CDR2 SNTAGT.

This clone was observed a handful of times. The gene calls are TRBV10-3 and TRBJ2-1, with a tentative D call TRBD2 (6 bases). V gave up 10 bases and J gave up 9 bases, with 16 bases separating them. Germline V gene sequence: CDR1 ENHRY, CDR2 SYGVKD. The CDR3 extends over 12 amino acids. CDR3 protein: CATGTSLSEQFF. The CDR3 DNA reads TGTGCCACCGGGACTTCATTAAGTGAGCAGTTCTTC.

The chain recombines TRBV30 with TRBJ1-1, with 11 bases lining up with TRBD1. The CDR3 runs 15 residues. Germline CDR1 and CDR2: GTSNPN and SVGIG (reference sequence). J lost 5 bases, V lost 0 bases, and 5 bases had no gene match. CDR3 sequence reads: CAWSVRGTGGTEAFF. CDR3 in DNA: TGTGCCTGGAGTGTACGAGGGACAGGGGGGACTGAAGCTTTCTTT.

The chain couples TRBV2 to TRBJ1-2, with 7 positions matching TRBD1. The J segment lost 7 bases and the V segment lost 4 bases, leaving 6 bases of the junction unmatched. CDR3 length equals 13 residues. Germline V gene lookup returns CDR1 SNHLY and CDR2 FYNNEI. CDR3 amino acids: CASSGEGAAGYTF. As DNA, the CDR3 is TGTGCCAGCAGTGGCGAGGGGGCGGCTGGCTACACCTTC.

The sample holds a few counts of this clone. The V and J genes are TRBV29-1 and TRBJ2-2; D is undetermined. This CDR3 has 13 residues. Germline CDR1 and CDR2: SQVTM and ANQGSEA. Between the trimmed V and J ends, which lost 6 bases and 4 bases, there was a span of 12 bases. CDR3 amino acids: CSVVSPLTGELFF. CDR3 sequence (DNA): TGCAGCGTCGTTAGCCCGCTCACCGGGGAGCTGTTTTTT.

The rearrangement joins TRBV5-5 to TRBJ2-7, with no clear D. Between the trimmed V and J ends, which lost 1 base and 7 bases, there was a span of 12 bases. This CDR3 region has 13 residues. Germline assignment: CDR1 SGHKS and CDR2 YYEKEE (reference sequence). This chain's CDR3 is CASSLTAEWEQYF. The DNA of the CDR3 is TGTGCCAGCAGCTTGACAGCTGAGTGGGAGCAGTACTTC.

The chain employs TRBV25-1 and TRBJ1-4, with TRBD1 identical over 9 bases. CDR3 length: 17 residues. Germline V gives CDR1 MGHDK, CDR2 SYGVNS. J was trimmed by 6 bases and V by 4 bases; bases with no gene match: 12. In nucleotides, the CDR3 is TGTGCCAGCAGTGCAACGGGACGGACAGGGGCCTATGAAAAACTGTTTTTT. Protein: CASSATGRTGAYEKLFF.

This clone was detected a few times. This rearrangement joins TRBV5-6 to TRBJ1-5; D perhaps matches TRBD1 (6 bases). Trimming removed 4 bases at V and 4 bases at J, with 15 bases between. CDR1 is SGHDT and CDR2 is YYEEEE in the germline V gene. The CDR3 runs to 15 residues. CDR3 in amino acids: CASSVGTFGNQPQHF. Here the CDR3 DNA reads TGTGCCAGCAGCGTCGGGACATTCGGAAATCAGCCCCAGCATTTT.

The V and J genes are TRBV6-5 and TRBJ2-7; perhaps TRBD1 as D (5 bases). The germline V and J ends were trimmed by 2 bases and 4 bases, with 15 bases remaining between them. The CDR3 covers 15 residues. The germline gives CDR1 MNHEY, CDR2 SVGAGI. The CDR3: CASSYGQGLGYEQYF. In DNA, the CDR3 is TGTGCCAGCAGTTACGGGCAGGGCCTTGGATACGAGCAGTACTTC.

This clone showed up just a few times. One end of the junction does not line up with germline, which may come from a read error. The rearrangement joins TRBV7-3 to TRBJ2-7; TRBD2 matches at 8 bases. The CDR3 sequence is 15 residues long. Germline loops: CDR1 SGHTA, CDR2 FQGTGA. CDR3 sequence reads: CASRLSGSPAYEQYF. The CDR3 DNA follows: TGTGCCAGCAGGTTAAGCGGGAGCCCCGCCTACGAGCAGTACTTC.

This clone showed up just a few times. The V and J genes are TRBV21-1 and TRBJ1-4; the table's D call of TRBD1 was not tested on the DNA. TRBV21-1 is marked as a pseudogene. The CDR3 has 17 residues. Written as DNA, the CDR3 is TGTGCCAGCAACTCACAGGGGCCTAACGCAACTAATGAAAAACTGTTTTTT. Its translation: CASNSQGPNATNEKLFF.

V usage is TRBV6-6 and J usage is TRBJ1-2; 7 nucleotides match TRBD1. V shed 6 bases and J 0 bases; nucleotides not matched to a gene: 7. The CDR3 is 15 amino acids. In germline, CDR1 is MNHNY, CDR2 SVGAGI (reference sequence). The CDR3 DNA reads TGTGCCAGCAGCGGTGACAGGGATGCTAACTATGGCTACACCTTC. Protein sequence: CASSGDRDANYGYTF.

This clone was observed a few times. V and J are TRBV7-9 and TRBJ1-4; TRBD1 matches at 7 bases. The CDR3 covers 15 residues. Germline V gene sequence: CDR1 SEHNR, CDR2 FQNEAQ (reference sequence). V lost 3 bases to trimming and J lost 6 bases; unmatched junction nucleotides: 7. CDR3 bases: TGTGCCAGCAGCTTTTACAGGGGAGAATATGAAAAACTGTTTTTT. This encodes CASSFYRGEYEKLFF.

The sample holds a few counts of this clone. A much larger clonotype is one base distant, so this may be a read error. CDR3: CASSTGENTEAFF. The DNA of the CDR3 is TGTGCCAGCAGTACAGGGGAGAACACTGAAGCTTTCTTT. The V call is TRBV6-6, the J call TRBJ1-1, with 7 bases matching TRBD1. The V gene end was trimmed by 5 bases and the J gene end by 1 base; junction bases not matched to a gene: 1. Germline V gene data show CDR1 as MNHNY and CDR2 as SVGAGI (reference sequence). The CDR3 has 13 residues.

This clone was observed a handful of times. V gene TRBV2 combines with J gene TRBJ2-2; perhaps TRBD1 as D (5 bases). The V end lost 3 bases, the J end lost 0 bases, and 11 bases lay between the germline ends. The CDR3 covers 16 residues. Per germline, CDR1 SNHLY and CDR2 FYNNEI. CDR3 residues: CASSDVGATNTGELFF. In DNA, the CDR3 is TGTGCCAGCAGTGATGTAGGGGCTACGAACACCGGGGAGCTGTTTTTT.

This sequence joins TRBV18 and TRBJ2-7; the D gene is possibly TRBD2 (5 bases). CDR1 and CDR2 from the germline V gene are KGHSH and LQKENI. This CDR3 spans 14 amino acids. Trimming cost V 2 bases and J 0 bases, with 8 bases left between them. The CDR3 protein is CASSPKGSSYEQYF. CDR3 nucleotide sequence: TGTGCCAGCTCACCAAAAGGGAGCTCCTACGAGCAGTACTTC.

This clone was seen a handful of times. The chain recombines TRBV30 with TRBJ1-2; 7 nucleotides align to TRBD1. Germline V gives CDR1 GTSNPN, CDR2 SVGIG (reference sequence). The CDR3 is made up of 16 amino acids. Unmatched junction bases numbered 9, after V lost 0 bases and J lost 2 bases. CDR3 residues: CAWSVFRDRRNYGYTF. The CDR3 DNA reads TGTGCCTGGAGTGTATTTAGGGACAGACGAAACTATGGCTACACCTTC.

This clone was counted a few times. The CDR3 coding sequence is TGTGCCAGCAGTTACTCGTCAGACAGCCAAGAGACCCAGTACTTC. It yields the protein CASSYSSDSQETQYF. The V call is TRBV6-5, the J call TRBJ2-5; D perhaps matches TRBD1 (5 bases). The CDR3 is 15 residues long. CDR1 and CDR2 from the germline V gene are MNHEY and SVGAGI. The V end was cut by 0 bases, the J end by 1 base, with 9 bases between.

This clone appeared a few times. The chain has TRBV9 and TRBJ2-7; D is possibly TRBD2 (5 bases). Germline V lookup: CDR1 SGDLS, CDR2 YYNGEE. This CDR3 spans 15 amino acids. Trimming took 1 base from V and 4 from J, leaving 15 bases between them. The CDR3 reads CASSVSSGGGYEQYF. The DNA of the CDR3 is TGTGCCAGCAGCGTATCCAGCGGTGGCGGGTACGAGCAGTACTTC.

The V and J genes are TRBV18 and TRBJ2-5; D gene uncertain. V lost 3 bases to trimming and J lost 2 bases, with 7 bases between them. Germline-derived CDR1 and CDR2 are KGHSH and LQKENI. This CDR3 is 13 amino acids long. The CDR3 nucleotides are TGTGCCAGCTCACCCGAGCTACAAGAGACCCAGTACTTC. Encoded protein: CASSPELQETQYF.

In its sample, this clone was seen a few times. The CDR3 nucleotides read TGTGCCAGCAGCTCCCCCCGGGGTATAGAAAAACTGTTTTTT. Protein sequence: CASSSPRGIEKLFF. The genes are TRBV5-6 and TRBJ1-4; D is unresolved. Trimming took off 3 bases at V and 8 bases at J, with 14 bases between the two ends. Per the germline V gene, CDR1 is SGHDT and CDR2 is YYEEEE. The CDR3 covers 14 residues. The full variable domain, its missing parts supplied by reference TRBV5-6 and TRBJ1-4, is DAGVTQSPTHLIKTRGQQVTLRCSPKSGHDTVSWYQQALGQGPQFIFQYYEEEERQRGNFPDRFSGHQFPNYSSELNVNALLLGDSALYLCASSSPRGIEKLFFGSGTQLSVL.

The chain joins TRBV23-1 to TRBJ2-3; D is ambiguous. TRBV23-1 is filed as an ORF, its function uncertain. V was shortened by 1 base and J by 2 bases, with 10 bases between the two germline ends. The CDR3 spans 15 residues. The CDR3: CASSQFSLYTDTQYF. The DNA of the CDR3 is TGCGCCAGCAGTCAATTCTCCCTTTACACAGATACGCAGTATTTT.

CDR3 in DNA: TGTGCCAGCAGTGTTCTGCGGCTAGCGGGGAACAATGAGCAGTTCTTC. This encodes CASSVLRLAGNNEQFF. The V call is TRBV6-1, the J call TRBJ2-1; TRBD2 matches 9 bases. The junction had 9 bases not matched to a gene; V was cut back by 4 bases and J by 5 bases. The CDR3 contains 16 residues. CDR1 is MNHNS and CDR2 is SASEGT in the germline V gene.

The chain uses TRBV11-3 and TRBJ1-1, with 10 positions matching TRBD1. CDR3 size: 14 residues. Germline trimming cut 4 bases from V and 5 bases from J; bases unmatched to any gene: 4. Germline assignment: CDR1 SGHNT and CDR2 YENEEA. CDR3 bases: TGTGCCAGCAGCTCCCGGGACAGGGGAACTGAAGCTTTCTTT. It codes for CASSSRDRGTEAFF.

The genes are TRBV4-1 and TRBJ1-1; TRBD1 aligns across 7 bases. With V trimmed by 3 bases and J by 0 bases, 7 bases remained unmatched. Germline CDR1 is MGHRA and CDR2 is YSYEKL. This CDR3 is 16 amino acids long. CDR3 in DNA: TGCGCCAGCAGCCACTCGACCGGGACAGTGAACACTGAAGCTTTCTTT. Protein product: CASSHSTGTVNTEAFF.